Listed below are T cell receptor beta chains from one sample, sequenced in a study of T cell repertoires in cytomegalovirus infection. Their antigen targets remain unknown. Using its own MiXCR run on the reads, TCRdb lists one record per CDR3 protein. The profile covers 900,000 to 950,000 distinct CDR3 sequences, with 31% appearing a single time and around an eighth taken by the ten largest. The source was cultured CD8+ T cells from PBMCs, collected from culture after CMV antigen stimulation. These TCRs come from a human donor in good health (CMV status not recorded). Some clones in this sample may be carry-over from other donors' samples. CDR3s leave out the opening cysteine and the closing phenylalanine or tryptophan.

CDR3 protein: ASSSTDRGYQETQY; J gene: TRBJ2-5; V gene: TRBV19
CDR3 protein: ASSPSPGQATPIQY; J gene: TRBJ2-4; V gene: TRBV9
CDR3 protein: ASSPGLWGETQY; J gene: TRBJ2-5; V gene: TRBV28
CDR3 protein: ASSLFHAGGGTDTQY; J gene: TRBJ2-3; V gene: TRBV7-2
CDR3 protein: ASSPHLQVSDEQY; J gene: TRBJ2-7; V gene: TRBV12-3/TRBV12-4
CDR3 protein: ASRGWTGWAGYT; J gene: TRBJ1-2; V gene: TRBV25-1
CDR3 protein: ASRLGGVPEAF; J gene: TRBJ1-1; V gene: TRBV7-9
CDR3 protein: ASSSDTYQETQY; J gene: TRBJ2-5; V gene: TRBV6-5
CDR3 protein: SARGRDGTGGNEQF; J gene: TRBJ2-1; V gene: TRBV20-1
CDR3 protein: ASSLKWTGGYT; J gene: TRBJ1-2; V gene: TRBV5-1
CDR3 protein: ALREGTDPYGYT; J gene: TRBJ1-2; V gene: TRBV6-6
CDR3 protein: ASSDRGSSGYT; J gene: TRBJ1-2; V gene: TRBV27
CDR3 protein: ASSEEPGGTEAF; J gene: TRBJ1-1; V gene: TRBV6-1
CDR3 protein: ASSYGAPQVYEQF; J gene: TRBJ2-1; V gene: TRBV6-5
CDR3 protein: ASSPQSGQDSWDTQY; J gene: TRBJ2-3; V gene: TRBV18
CDR3 protein: ASSPYSNQPQH; J gene: TRBJ1-5; V gene: TRBV7-6
CDR3 protein: ASRNPRDREKVAGELF; J gene: TRBJ2-2; V gene: TRBV12-3/TRBV12-4
CDR3 protein: ASSMGPGTEAF; J gene: TRBJ1-1; V gene: TRBV6-1
CDR3 protein: ASSERGDTGDSDSYNEQF; J gene: TRBJ2-1; V gene: TRBV6-1
CDR3 protein: ASSYRGTGNTIY; J gene: TRBJ1-3; V gene: TRBV7-9
CDR3 protein: ASSHGLRGFSPLH; J gene: TRBJ1-6; V gene: TRBV4-3
CDR3 protein: ASSLGLAGAPSYNEQF; J gene: TRBJ2-1; V gene: TRBV19
CDR3 protein: ASLSDSNQETQY; J gene: TRBJ2-5; V gene: TRBV2
CDR3 protein: ASSLAPTGVAYEQY; J gene: TRBJ2-7; V gene: TRBV7-9
CDR3 protein: ASSVASDTYGYT; J gene: TRBJ1-2; V gene: TRBV9
CDR3 protein: ASSSTGSNEQY; J gene: TRBJ2-7; V gene: TRBV7-6
CDR3 protein: ASSSPGQGLYEQY; J gene: TRBJ2-7; V gene: TRBV5-1
CDR3 protein: ASSPLDVRQETQY; J gene: TRBJ2-5; V gene: TRBV10-1
CDR3 protein: ATSVTGFATQETQY; J gene: TRBJ2-5; V gene: TRBV24-1
CDR3 protein: ASRPSGGQSTDTQY; J gene: TRBJ2-3; V gene: TRBV12-3/TRBV12-4
CDR3 protein: ANSLAWGERVTQY; J gene: TRBJ2-5; V gene: TRBV7-6
CDR3 protein: ASSPVKTRTDTQY; J gene: TRBJ2-3; V gene: TRBV28
CDR3 protein: ASSQTGGQETQY; J gene: TRBJ2-5; V gene: TRBV6-2/TRBV6-3
CDR3 protein: ASSYSSGTGYEQY; J gene: TRBJ2-7; V gene: TRBV6-5
CDR3 protein: ASTNLKRGGTDTQY; J gene: TRBJ2-3; V gene: TRBV27
CDR3 protein: ASSDDYNEQF; J gene: TRBJ2-1; V gene: TRBV7-9
CDR3 protein: ASSDLAGVEKLF; J gene: TRBJ1-4; V gene: TRBV27
CDR3 protein: SVAPRGNNEQF; J gene: TRBJ2-1; V gene: TRBV20-1
CDR3 protein: ASITGLGEQF; J gene: TRBJ2-1; V gene: TRBV27
CDR3 protein: ASGFPSGGAYGTDTQY; J gene: TRBJ2-3; V gene: TRBV7-9
CDR3 protein: ASGMAGTPSTDTQY; J gene: TRBJ2-3; V gene: TRBV12-5
CDR3 protein: ASSLSPYRQLTDTQY; J gene: TRBJ2-3; V gene: TRBV7-9
CDR3 protein: ASSLRTAPEIYGYT; J gene: TRBJ1-2; V gene: TRBV28
CDR3 protein: ASSLSRQIEAF; J gene: TRBJ1-1; V gene: TRBV27
CDR3 protein: ASTVPGGIWGYGYT; J gene: TRBJ1-2; V gene: TRBV7-2
CDR3 protein: ASGQGTEAF; J gene: TRBJ1-1; V gene: TRBV19
CDR3 protein: ASSSGPGDTEAF; J gene: TRBJ1-1; V gene: TRBV7-9
CDR3 protein: ATSDSPGGDYNEQF; J gene: TRBJ2-1; V gene: TRBV24-1
CDR3 protein: ASNMRSDVSGANVLT; J gene: TRBJ2-6; V gene: TRBV2
CDR3 protein: ASRSGTGFNNEQF; J gene: TRBJ2-1; V gene: TRBV14
CDR3 protein: ASKRDLSYNSPLH; J gene: TRBJ1-6; V gene: TRBV28